This TCR beta chain was sequenced during a study of OX40 agonist ivuxolimab in advanced cancers. Study-wide results and limits: Researchers report that CD8+ T cells had, on average, more expanded clones than CD4+.

The CDR3 has 14 residues. Blood draws occurred at baseline, cycle 4 day 1, and cycle 7 day 1. As for this clone: The antigen is unknown.

Measured with immunoSEQ multiplex PCR; TCRdb has only the in-frame clones, and not every one. The sample holds approximately 74,000 clones; 90% to 95% are singletons and the top ten take 5% to 7%. The sequencing here drew on CD4+ or CD8+ T cells sorted from blood, taken in a trial of the OX40 agonist ivuxolimab. This rearrangement joins TRBV1 to TRBJ2-7; the table's D gene call, TRBD1, was not cross checked with the DNA. TRBV1 is reported as a pseudogene. This clonotype was obtained from an adult with an advanced solid tumor such as melanoma, head and neck, liver or kidney cancer. The CDR3 DNA follows: TGCACCAGCAGACCGACAGGGGGCTATTACGAGCAGTACTTC. It specifies CTSRPTGGYYEQYF.